This TCR beta chain was sequenced for a study of blood T cell repertoires in COVID-19. Looking at the study overall: Acute and convalescent COVID-19 specimens originated in the United States, Italy and Spain. From T cells, B-cell-depleted T cells, or PBMCs came the material, which was cDNA or gDNA.

Participants' reported clinical history set cohort assignment. Resolution of symptoms, clearance, or two negative PCRs was present in recovered Cohort 3 donors. The CDR3 has 13 amino acids. After removal of 4 bases from V and 8 bases from J, the junction contained 5 bases not matched to a gene. Germline CDR1 SGHDT, CDR2 YYEEEE. Only in-frame clones appear in the TCRdb table, and some are missing; sequencing was by immunoSEQ multiplex PCR. The data contain approximately 300,000 clones, around nine tenths of them singletons. Sequencing input: PBMCs or T cells enriched from blood (not recorded which). This chain joins TRBV5-6 and TRBJ2-1; 8 positions match TRBD2. This receptor was obtained from a woman aged 25 to 39 who had recovered from COVID-19. The CDR3 is CASSQRAGDEQFF. As DNA, the CDR3 is TGTGCCAGCAGCCAGCGAGCGGGGGATGAGCAGTTCTTC.